Below, one T cell receptor (beta chain) is given with its context. What it binds is not known. V dropped 7 bases and J dropped 10; count of bases not matched to a gene: 7. Per germline, CDR1 KGHSH and CDR2 LQKENI. CDR3 length equals 15 residues. Baseline, cycle 4 day 1, and cycle 7 day 1 were the blood sampling points. Sequencing used immunoSEQ multiplex PCR; TCRdb keeps in-frame clones, though not all of them. The data contain over 15,000 clones, 82% of them singletons. This specimen comes from a study of OX40 agonist ivuxolimab in advanced cancers. Study-level points and caveats: Expanded clones were, on average, more numerous in CD8+ T cells than in CD4+. Clonal expansion from baseline to week 6 occurred in both CD4+ and CD8+ T cells.

The rearrangement joins TRBV18 to TRBJ2-1; 16 bases align to TRBD2. The TCR sequence derives from an adult with an advanced solid tumor such as melanoma, head and neck, liver or kidney cancer. The starting material was CD4+ or CD8+ T cells sorted from blood, obtained in a trial of the OX40 agonist ivuxolimab. The CDR3 loop reads CASFPGLAGGREQFF. DNA of the CDR3: TGTGCCAGCTTCCCGGGACTAGCGGGAGGGAGAGAGCAGTTCTTC.